This T cell receptor (beta chain) was sequenced for a study of blood T cell repertoires in COVID-19. Whole-study context: PBMCs, B-cell-depleted T cells, or T cells were the source of the cDNA or gDNA that made up the material.

How the authors handled the data: Nucleated cell counts were estimated from reference gene primer amplification. TCRdb's copy holds only in-frame clones and misses some; the assay was immunoSEQ multiplex PCR. V and J calls and clone size are given by that table; D and trimming were obtained from the DNA. In the table there are around 100,000 clones, over 75% of which are singletons. This TCR was recovered from a man in his thirties or forties in a cohort sampled during active COVID-19. The source material was peripheral blood.

DNA of the CDR3: TGTGCCAGCAGCCGGGGGGCCGAATCCTACAATGAGCAGTTCTTC. Its translation is CASSRGAESYNEQFF. The rearrangement uses TRBV5-4 and TRBJ2-1, with D possibly TRBD2 on 7 matching bases. CDR1 and CDR2 from the germline V gene are SGHNT and YYREEE (reference sequence). CDR3 size: 15 residues. V was cut by 4 bases and J by 1 base, with 12 bases left in between.